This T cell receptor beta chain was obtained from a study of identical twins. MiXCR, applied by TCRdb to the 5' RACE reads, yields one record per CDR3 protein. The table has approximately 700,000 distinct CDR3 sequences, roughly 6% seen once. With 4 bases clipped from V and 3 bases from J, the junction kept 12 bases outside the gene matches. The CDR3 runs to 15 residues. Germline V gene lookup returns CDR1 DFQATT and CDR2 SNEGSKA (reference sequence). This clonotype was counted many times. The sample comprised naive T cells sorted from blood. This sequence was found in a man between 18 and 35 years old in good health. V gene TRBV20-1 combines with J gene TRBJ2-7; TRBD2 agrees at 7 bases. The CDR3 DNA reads TGCAGTGCTACAGCCGGGACGGGGGGAGTCTACGAGCAGTACTTC. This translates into CSATAGTGGVYEQYF.